This entry concerns a single T cell receptor beta chain. The sample is drawn from a study of blood T cell repertoires in COVID-19. V lost 4 bases and J 2 bases, leaving 14 bases between the germline ends. Germline CDR1 SGHDT, CDR2 YYEEEE. CDR3 length: 15 residues. Generated by immunoSEQ multiplex PCR, the TCRdb table keeps only in-frame clones and is missing some. The repertoire holds about 200,000 clones, with about 90% as singletons. Sequencing was done on a sample of PBMCs or T cells enriched from blood (not recorded which). The TCR was taken from a woman aged 18 to 35 who had recovered from COVID-19. This sequence joins TRBV5-6 and TRBJ2-3; D not certain. CDR3: CASSPLWSTTDTQYF. For the CDR3, the DNA is TGTGCCAGCAGCCCCCTTTGGAGTACCACAGATACGCAGTATTTT.